These 27 T cell receptor beta chains came from one sample sequenced in a study of PD-L1 blockade in urothelial cancer. Time point indicated: peripheral blood 6 weeks after treatment start. Here immunoSEQ multiplex PCR was the method, and the copy in TCRdb shows in-frame clones only, minus some. The sample lists tens of thousands of clones, roughly nine tenths occurring once. The source was PBMCs, collected around atezolizumab (anti-PD-L1) treatment. All receptors come from a man between 65 and 85 years old with urothelial cancer.

The J gene is TRBJ1-2, the V gene TRBV4-1; TRBD1 might be the D (5 bases). In germline, CDR1 is MGHRA, CDR2 YSYEKL. The germline V and J ends were trimmed by 3 bases and 8 bases, with 19 bases remaining between them. The CDR3 totals 15 residues. CDR3 protein: CASSHPGGGAQGYTF. The CDR3 coding sequence is TGCGCCAGCAGCCACCCAGGCGGAGGGGCGCAGGGCTACACCTTC.

The genes are TRBV21-1 and TRBJ2-7; the table names TRBD1, a call not compared with the DNA. TRBV21-1 represents a pseudogene. The CDR3 spans 17 residues. The CDR3, as DNA: TGTGCCAGCAGCAAAGAATCTTTGGGACAGGCTTCCTACGAGCAGTACTTC. This gives the protein CASSKESLGQASYEQYF.

The V gene is TRBV28, the J gene TRBJ2-3; a possible D gene is TRBD2 (6 bases). CDR1 MDHEN and CDR2 SYDVKM come from the germline V gene. The V gene lost 8 bases and the J gene lost 10 bases, with 13 bases spanning the gap. This CDR3 has 11 amino acids. This CDR3 reads CASGAGPSQYF. DNA for the CDR3: TGTGCCAGCGGGGCGGGGCCCTCGCAGTATTTT.

The rearrangement uses TRBV6-5 and TRBJ2-4; TRBD1 is a possible D gene (6 bases). This CDR3 has 13 residues. V dropped 6 bases and J dropped 4 bases, with 10 bases sitting between them. Germline V gene lookup returns CDR1 MNHEY and CDR2 SVGAGI. The CDR3 loop reads CASRPQGKNIQYF. Written as DNA, the CDR3 is TGTGCCAGCAGGCCCCAGGGGAAAAACATTCAGTACTTC.

The chain combines TRBV27 with TRBJ2-5; 8 nucleotides align to TRBD2. The trim removed 5 bases at V and 2 bases at J, leaving 1 base unmatched. The CDR3 has 13 residues. CDR1 is MNHEY, CDR2 SMNVEV, per germline (reference sequence). The CDR3 nucleotides read TGTGCCAGCAGTGGACTAGCTCAAGAGACCCAGTACTTC. Protein sequence: CASSGLAQETQYF.

The chain uses TRBV5-1 and TRBJ2-5; maybe TRBD2 (6 bases). The CDR3 consists of 14 residues. CDR1 is SGHRS and CDR2 is YFSETQ in the germline V gene. V gave up 4 bases and J gave up 4 bases, with 14 bases separating them. In nucleotides, the CDR3 is TGCGCCAGCAGCCGTCCCGGGGAGGTAGAGACCCAGTACTTC. It is translated as CASSRPGEVETQYF.

CDR3 protein: CASSPGGNTDTQYF. The CDR3 bases are TGTGCCAGCTCACCGGGGGGGAACACAGATACGCAGTATTTT. V is TRBV18 and J is TRBJ2-3; 7 positions agree with TRBD2. The CDR3 totals 14 residues. Germline V gene sequence: CDR1 KGHSH, CDR2 LQKENI. V was pared by 3 bases and J by 2 bases, with 2 bases of the junction left unmatched.

This sequence joins TRBV21-1 and TRBJ2-1; the table calls TRBD2, which could not be checked here. TRBV21-1 is tagged as a pseudogene. The CDR3 contains 13 residues. CDR3 amino acids: CASRGLVIREQFF. The CDR3 DNA sequence: TGTGCCAGCCGGGGACTAGTTATACGTGAGCAGTTCTTC.

The CDR3 loop is CASTPGGLNYGYTF. CDR3 coding DNA: TGTGCCAGCACACCTGGAGGGTTGAACTATGGCTACACCTTC. The chain employs TRBV27 and TRBJ1-2; D gene ambiguous. The CDR3 spans 14 residues. Germline V CDR1 and CDR2: MNHEY, SMNVEV (reference sequence). V lost 7 bases to trimming and J lost 2 bases, with 14 bases between them.

The chain combines TRBV5-5 with TRBJ2-7, with 8 bases lining up with TRBD2. Germline lookup yields CDR1 SGHKS and CDR2 YYEKEE (reference sequence). V shed 1 base and J 0 bases; nucleotides not matched to a gene: 3. The CDR3 extends over 15 amino acids. The CDR3 coding sequence is TGTGCCAGCAGCTTGTTAGCGGGGTCCTCCTACGAGCAGTACTTC. It specifies CASSLLAGSSYEQYF. The variable domain in full, completed from reference TRBV5-5 and TRBJ2-7, reads DAGVTQSPTHLIKTRGQQVTLRCSPISGHKSVSWYQQVLGQGPQFIFQYYEKEERGRGNFPDRFSARQFPNYSSELNVNALLLGDSALYLCASSLLAGSSYEQYFGPGTRLTVT.

V gene TRBV5-4 combines with J gene TRBJ2-2; 10 bases align to TRBD2. Germline loops: CDR1 SGHNT, CDR2 YYREEE (reference sequence). This CDR3 contains 16 residues. The J segment lost 4 bases and the V segment lost 9 bases, leaving 12 bases of the junction unmatched. CDR3 region: CATARARTSGTGELFF. For the CDR3, the DNA is TGTGCCACCGCCAGGGCACGGACTAGCGGCACCGGGGAGCTGTTTTTT.

V is TRBV6-1 and J is TRBJ2-7, with D unresolved. In germline, CDR1 is MNHNS, CDR2 SASEGT. V lost 6 bases and J lost 4, with 13 bases in between. The length of the CDR3 is 13 residues. CDR3 loop: CASRASNGYEQYF. DNA for the CDR3: TGTGCCAGCAGAGCTAGTAATGGTTACGAGCAGTACTTC.

J is TRBJ1-2 and V is TRBV4-2; D possibly corresponds to TRBD1 (5 bases). The CDR3 is 14 amino acids. V shed 0 bases and J shed 6 bases, with 11 bases lying between them. Germline V gene data show CDR1 as LGHNA and CDR2 as YNFKEQ. Here the CDR3 DNA reads TGTGCCAGCAGCCAAGAAACCAGGGCTCATGGCTACACCTTC. As protein: CASSQETRAHGYTF.

The CDR3 DNA follows: TGTGCCAGCAGCCCCATGGACGGGATCATTCCGATTTTCTCTGGGGCCAACGTCCTGACTTTC. It is translated as CASSPMDGIIPIFSGANVLTF. J is TRBJ2-6 and V is TRBV7-3, with TRBD2 as a possible D gene (5 bases). Germline CDR1 reads SGHTA; CDR2 reads FQGTGA. CDR3 size: 21 residues. V lost 5 bases and J 0 bases, leaving 26 bases between the germline ends.

CDR3 DNA: TGTGCCAGCAGTTATACTAGCGGGAGATACGAGCAGTACTTC. It is translated as CASSYTSGRYEQYF. The V call is TRBV6-5, the J call TRBJ2-7; 11 bases are shared with TRBD2. The CDR3 sequence is 14 residues long. J lost 4 bases, V lost 3 bases, and 2 bases had no gene match. Germline V lookup: CDR1 MNHEY, CDR2 SVGAGI.

The chain combines TRBV5-1 with TRBJ1-5, with D unclear. The length of the CDR3 is 13 residues. V lost 0 bases and J lost 4, with 5 bases in between. Germline V CDR1 and CDR2: SGHRS, YFSETQ. Here the CDR3 reads CASSLAENQPQHF. Here the CDR3 DNA reads TGCGCCAGCAGCTTGGCCGAGAATCAGCCCCAGCATTTT.

The chain carries TRBV9 and TRBJ2-2; unclear D gene. The CDR3 is 15 amino acids. CDR1 and CDR2 from the germline V gene are SGDLS and YYNGEE. V was clipped by 0 bases and J by 1 base, with 7 bases between them. The DNA of the CDR3 is TGTGCCAGCAGCGTAGGTTCCGGGAACACCGGGGAGCTGTTTTTT. It is translated as CASSVGSGNTGELFF.

In nucleotides, the CDR3 is TGTGCCAGCAGGGTGACTAGCGGGAGTGGCTACGAGCAGTACTTC. Translation gives CASRVTSGSGYEQYF. This chain connects TRBV2 to TRBJ2-7; TRBD2 agrees at 12 bases. The CDR3 loop spans 15 amino acids. From germline, CDR1 is SNHLY and CDR2 FYNNEI. Losses at the gene ends were 6 bases for V and 3 bases for J; bases not matched to a gene: 6.

The chain has TRBV5-1 and TRBJ2-4; 10 bases line up with TRBD2. Trimming at V came to 0 bases and at J to 6 bases, leaving 0 bases not matched to a gene. Germline CDR1 is SGHRS and CDR2 is YFSETQ. The CDR3 covers 14 residues. The DNA for the CDR3 is TGCGCCAGCAGCTTGGGACTAGCGGGAAACATTCAGTACTTC. This translates into CASSLGLAGNIQYF.

The chain links TRBV5-1 to TRBJ1-3; tentative D call: TRBD1 (6 bases). The CDR3 spans 15 residues. Germline V gene sequence: CDR1 SGHRS, CDR2 YFSETQ. With 1 base removed from V and 4 bases from J, the gap between germline ends came to 12 bases. CDR3 DNA sequence: TGCGCCAGCAGCTTGTTTACAGGGCAAGGAAACACCATATATTTT. Translating gives CASSLFTGQGNTIYF.

The V and J genes are TRBV5-1 and TRBJ2-2; a weak D match, TRBD2 (6 bases). The CDR3 covers 15 residues. Trimming stripped 1 base from V and 5 bases from J, with 12 bases between. Germline V gene data show CDR1 as SGHRS and CDR2 as YFSETQ. This CDR3 reads CASSLLDGGTGELFF. CDR3 nucleotide sequence: TGCGCCAGCAGCTTGCTGGACGGGGGAACCGGGGAGCTGTTTTTT.

The chain has TRBV6-1 and TRBJ1-4; no definite D call. Germline V lookup: CDR1 MNHNS, CDR2 SASEGT. The V and J ends lost 6 bases and 5 bases respectively, with 10 bases between them. The CDR3 totals 13 residues. DNA for the CDR3: TGTGCCAGCAGGGGAGGGTGGAATGAAAAACTGTTTTTT. Protein product: CASRGGWNEKLFF.

This chain joins TRBV25-1 and TRBJ2-1; 8 bases are a match to TRBD2. Germline loops: CDR1 MGHDK, CDR2 SYGVNS. The CDR3 is 14 residues long. V lost 6 bases and J lost 4; bases outside the gene matches: 5. CDR3 nucleotide sequence: TGTGCCAGCAGAGCAGCGGGGGCGTACAATGAGCAGTTCTTC. This encodes CASRAAGAYNEQFF.

The chain employs TRBV7-9 and TRBJ2-1; TRBD2 agrees at 14 bases. Germline trimming cut 5 bases from V and 8 bases from J; bases unmatched to any gene: 8. The CDR3 extends over 16 amino acids. CDR1 is SEHNR and CDR2 is FQNEAQ in the germline V gene (reference sequence). Here the CDR3 reads CASSQRGLAGEDEQFF. Here the CDR3 DNA reads TGTGCCAGCAGCCAGAGGGGACTAGCGGGAGAGGATGAGCAGTTCTTC.

The rearrangement uses TRBV4-1 and TRBJ2-7; D might be TRBD2 (6 bases). The CDR3 length is 13 residues. Between the trimmed V and J ends, which lost 0 bases and 12 bases, there was a span of 15 bases. Looked up from germline, CDR1 is MGHRA and CDR2 is YSYEKL. The CDR3 DNA follows: TGCGCCAGCAGCCAAGATGGGAGGTTAAAGCGGTACTTC. Amino acids: CASSQDGRLKRYF.

The chain is built from TRBV4-1 and TRBJ1-2; a weak D match, TRBD1 (5 bases). In germline, CDR1 is MGHRA, CDR2 YSYEKL. Between the trimmed V and J ends, which lost 1 base and 8 bases, there was a span of 17 bases. The CDR3 consists of 15 residues. The CDR3 reads CASSQGHRRYGGYTF. CDR3 sequence (DNA): TGCGCCAGCAGCCAAGGTCACAGGCGATATGGGGGCTACACCTTC.

The chain has TRBV5-1 and TRBJ1-2; perhaps TRBD1 as D (6 bases). CDR3 length: 14 residues. The germline V and J ends were trimmed by 0 bases and 2 bases, with 8 bases remaining between them. Germline V gene sequence: CDR1 SGHRS, CDR2 YFSETQ. In DNA, the CDR3 is TGCGCCAGCAGCTTGGAAGGACAGAACTATGGCTACACCTTC. This gives the protein CASSLEGQNYGYTF.